This is a list of T cell receptor beta chains from one sample in a study of blood T cells in healthy people across ages. TCRdb re-analysed the 5' RACE reads in MiXCR, keeping a single row per CDR3 protein. The table has hundreds of thousands of distinct CDR3 sequences, about 28% seen once. The specimen sequenced was blood. Receptors were obtained from a woman of 80 years or more in good health. CDR3s include the opening cysteine and the closing phenylalanine or tryptophan. Each record gives: clone size, V gene, J gene, D gene, CDR3 DNA, CDR3 protein. A D gene is named only where the DNA matches it firmly. Size is stated for part of the rows, as once, few or many counts, or as a class when the clone is expanded.

few,TRBV30,TRBJ1-4,.,TGTGCGGTGGACCCCAGGCCAACTAGGGAAAAACTGTTTTTT,CAVDPRPTREKLFF
.,TRBV27,TRBJ1-2,.,TGTGCCAGCAGTCCTCGAGGAGGGTACTATGGCTACACCTTC,CASSPRGGYYGYTF
many,TRBV6-2/TRBV6-3,TRBJ2-4,.,TGTGCCAGCGGAGGGGGCCACATTCAGTACTTC,CASGGGHIQYF
.,TRBV18,TRBJ1-1,.,TGTGCCAGCTCACTCCCCCCATCGAGCACTGAAGCTTTCTTT,CASSLPPSSTEAFF
few,TRBV5-1,TRBJ2-2,TRBD1,TGCGCCAGCAGCTCTGGACAGGGGGCGCGAGGCACCGGGGAGCTGTTTTTT,CASSSGQGARGTGELFF
.,TRBV7-2,TRBJ2-3,TRBD2,TGTGCCAGCAGCTTGAATAGCGGGGGGGTAGATACGCAGTATTTT,CASSLNSGGVDTQYF
few,TRBV29-1,TRBJ1-1,.,TGCAGCGTTGAACCCCCAGCTGTTACTGAAGCTTTCTTT,CSVEPPAVTEAFF
.,TRBV20-1,TRBJ2-3,.,TGCAGTGGTTGGGGCACAGATACGCAGTATTTT,CSGWGTDTQYF
.,TRBV5-1,TRBJ1-1,TRBD1,TGCGCCAGCAGCAAAGACAGGGGGGTTTCTAGGGAAGCTTTCTTT,CASSKDRGVSREAFF
.,TRBV7-6,TRBJ2-2,.,TGTGCCAGCAGCTCAAGAGCGAGTAGGGCCGGGGAGCTGTTTTTT,CASSSRASRAGELFF
few,TRBV18,TRBJ2-5,.,TGTGCCAGCTCACCAGGGGGGGCTCAAGAGACCCAGTACTTC,CASSPGGAQETQYF
many,TRBV29-1,TRBJ1-5,.,TGCAGCTTTGAGGATACCAATAGCAATCAGCCCCAGCATTTT,CSFEDTNSNQPQHF
.,TRBV20-1,TRBJ1-1,TRBD1,TGCAGTGCTGAGGGACAGGGAGGTGCGGCATCTGAAGCTTTCTTT,CSAEGQGGAASEAFF
few,TRBV4-1,TRBJ2-3,TRBD2,TGCGCCAGCAGCCTAAAAGCGGGGGGCACAGATACGCAGTATTTT,CASSLKAGGTDTQYF
many,TRBV7-2,TRBJ2-7,.,TGTATTGGCAGCATCTACGAGCAGTACTTC,CIGSIYEQYF
many,TRBV3-1,TRBJ2-7,.,TGTGCCAGCAGCCAAGACCCGTACGAGCAGTACTTC,CASSQDPYEQYF
.,TRBV6-1,TRBJ2-3,.,TGTGCCAGCAGTGAAGGGCAGGGTAGTATAGATACGCAGTATTTT,CASSEGQGSIDTQYF
.,TRBV7-2,TRBJ2-2,.,TGTGCCAGCAGCTTAATCTCCCGGGCGGGCCAAAACACCGGGGAGCTGTTTTTT,CASSLISRAGQNTGELFF
few,TRBV28,TRBJ1-6,TRBD1,TGTGCCAGCAGTCCGGGACAGGTTTTTAATCCACCCCTCCACTTT,CASSPGQVFNPPLHF
many,TRBV11-1,TRBJ2-1,TRBD2,TGTGCCAGCAGCGGAGGGGTGGTCGGGACTAGCGGGGGGGAAGGGTGGTACAATGAGCAGTTCTTC,CASSGGVVGTSGGEGWYNEQFF
many,TRBV4-2,TRBJ1-1,TRBD1,TGTGCCAGCAGCCAGGACAGGGGTAGGACTGAAGCTTTCTTT,CASSQDRGRTEAFF
many,TRBV7-9,TRBJ1-4,.,TGTGCCAGCAGCCAACCCCGGACAGAAATTAATGAAAAACTGTTTTTT,CASSQPRTEINEKLFF
many,TRBV6-6,TRBJ2-3,.,TGTGCCAGCAGTTCTAACGGACGGGTTGGTACGCAGTATTTT,CASSSNGRVGTQYF
many,TRBV5-1,TRBJ2-1,.,TGCGCCAGCAGTTTGGACATCACGGCAGGCGGGCAGTTCTTC,CASSLDITAGGQFF
.,TRBV5-5,TRBJ2-7,.,TGTGCCAACGGCGGGACAGATGTCCTCTACGAGCAGTACTTC,CANGGTDVLYEQYF
.,TRBV7-2,TRBJ1-4,.,TGTGCCAGCAGCCCAGACGGCCCCGGGGAAAAACTGTTTTTT,CASSPDGPGEKLFF